This is a list of T cell receptor beta chains from one sample in a study of T cell responses to AZD1222 COVID-19 vaccine. The data were produced by immunoSEQ multiplex PCR, yet TCRdb's version contains in-frame clones alone and is incomplete. The data contain 90,000 to 100,000 clones, around nine tenths of them singletons. The input for sequencing was peripheral blood, taken 28 days after the second AZD1222 dose. These receptors were collected from an adult who received the AZD1222 COVID-19 vaccine. Each CDR3 is given with its conserved first and last residue. The order of the fields is V gene, D gene, J gene, CDR3 protein. The D gene is left open where the match is weak.

V gene: TRBV29-1; D gene: NA; J gene: TRBJ2-5; CDR3 protein: CSVGLMREETQYF
V gene: TRBV2; D gene: TRBD1; J gene: TRBJ2-7; CDR3 protein: CASLRDRVSYEQYF
V gene: TRBV5-4; D gene: NA; J gene: TRBJ1-2; CDR3 protein: CASSRQTNYGYTF
V gene: TRBV29-1; D gene: NA; J gene: TRBJ2-4; CDR3 protein: CSVEVPGLWDIQYF
V gene: TRBV11-1; D gene: NA; J gene: TRBJ2-7; CDR3 protein: CARLPYEQYF
V gene: TRBV5-1; D gene: NA; J gene: TRBJ2-3; CDR3 protein: CASSQLGEDTQYF
V gene: TRBV30; D gene: NA; J gene: TRBJ2-7; CDR3 protein: CAWSVNYSYEQYF
V gene: TRBV29-1; D gene: NA; J gene: TRBJ1-1; CDR3 protein: CSVQGWGNTEAFF
V gene: TRBV30; D gene: TRBD1; J gene: TRBJ1-5; CDR3 protein: CAWSTGGNQPQHF
V gene: TRBV7-8; D gene: NA; J gene: TRBJ1-1; CDR3 protein: CASSSQGNTEAFF
V gene: TRBV5-1; D gene: NA; J gene: TRBJ2-1; CDR3 protein: CASMERVSSSYNEQFF
V gene: TRBV27; D gene: NA; J gene: TRBJ1-4; CDR3 protein: CASSPAPRGTNEKLFF
V gene: TRBV3-1/TRBV3-2; D gene: TRBD2; J gene: TRBJ2-5; CDR3 protein: CASSQTSGETQYF
V gene: TRBV7-3; D gene: NA; J gene: TRBJ2-3; CDR3 protein: CASSLGDAVGSDTQYF
V gene: TRBV11-2; D gene: NA; J gene: TRBJ2-3; CDR3 protein: CASSLILAASTDTQYF
V gene: TRBV6-5; D gene: TRBD1; J gene: TRBJ2-7; CDR3 protein: CASSQPGTGDYEQYF
V gene: TRBV5-1; D gene: NA; J gene: TRBJ1-1; CDR3 protein: CASSLDQARNTEAFF
V gene: TRBV4-2; D gene: TRBD2; J gene: TRBJ2-1; CDR3 protein: CASSPAGGPPNEQFF
V gene: TRBV3-1/TRBV3-2; D gene: TRBD1; J gene: TRBJ1-3; CDR3 protein: CASSLGQGIAGNTIYF
V gene: TRBV7-7; D gene: TRBD2; J gene: TRBJ2-1; CDR3 protein: CASSLAGSGRALLDNEQFF
V gene: TRBV6-6; D gene: NA; J gene: TRBJ1-5; CDR3 protein: CASSYKANQPQHF
V gene: TRBV5-4; D gene: NA; J gene: TRBJ2-5; CDR3 protein: CASSSPGQQETQYF
V gene: TRBV6-4; D gene: TRBD2; J gene: TRBJ2-3; CDR3 protein: CASSSSPAGGGDTQYF
V gene: TRBV5-1; D gene: TRBD2; J gene: TRBJ2-7; CDR3 protein: CASSLAAGGPFDEQYF
V gene: TRBV5-1; D gene: TRBD1; J gene: TRBJ2-2; CDR3 protein: CASSLGTGATGELFF
V gene: TRBV5-5; D gene: NA; J gene: TRBJ1-1; CDR3 protein: CASSLVSNKNTEAFF
V gene: TRBV11-2; D gene: NA; J gene: TRBJ1-6; CDR3 protein: CASSLYGGNYNSPLHF
V gene: TRBV7-9; D gene: TRBD1; J gene: TRBJ1-2; CDR3 protein: CASSYGAGQGGYGYTF
V gene: TRBV7-9; D gene: TRBD1; J gene: TRBJ1-2; CDR3 protein: CASSLVGTGTNNYGYTF
V gene: TRBV6-4; D gene: NA; J gene: TRBJ2-2; CDR3 protein: CASSDWYTGELFF
V gene: TRBV12-3/TRBV12-4; D gene: NA; J gene: TRBJ2-5; CDR3 protein: CASSLAQRGQYF
V gene: TRBV19; D gene: NA; J gene: TRBJ1-6; CDR3 protein: CASSMTPQGNNSPLHF
V gene: TRBV24-1; D gene: NA; J gene: TRBJ2-5; CDR3 protein: CATSEGRKQTQYF
V gene: TRBV27; D gene: NA; J gene: TRBJ1-1; CDR3 protein: CASSFFFRTVGTEAFF
V gene: TRBV6-5; D gene: NA; J gene: TRBJ1-2; CDR3 protein: CASSSPEQLYGYTF
V gene: TRBV4-1; D gene: TRBD2; J gene: TRBJ2-7; CDR3 protein: CASSLTSGRTYEQYF
V gene: TRBV4-1; D gene: TRBD1; J gene: TRBJ1-3; CDR3 protein: CASSAGTASGNTIYF
V gene: TRBV3-1/TRBV3-2; D gene: TRBD1; J gene: TRBJ2-7; CDR3 protein: CASSQAGRGTYEQYF
V gene: TRBV5-1; D gene: TRBD1; J gene: TRBJ1-1; CDR3 protein: CASSWSGGDAEAFF
V gene: TRBV29-1; D gene: TRBD1; J gene: TRBJ1-1; CDR3 protein: CSARQGLNTEAFF
V gene: TRBV14; D gene: NA; J gene: TRBJ2-2; CDR3 protein: CASSPGRPNTGELFF
V gene: TRBV19; D gene: TRBD2; J gene: TRBJ2-2; CDR3 protein: CASTSWGGSEGELFF
V gene: TRBV4-1; D gene: TRBD1; J gene: TRBJ1-2; CDR3 protein: CASSQGTGESNYGYTF
V gene: TRBV3-1/TRBV3-2; D gene: NA; J gene: TRBJ2-2; CDR3 protein: CASSRTTGELFF
V gene: TRBV6-5; D gene: NA; J gene: TRBJ1-1; CDR3 protein: CASSYSPGATEAFF
V gene: TRBV7-8; D gene: NA; J gene: TRBJ2-5; CDR3 protein: CASSLVGQTEETQYF
V gene: TRBV16; D gene: NA; J gene: TRBJ2-1; CDR3 protein: CASSQFGAGDHNEQFF
V gene: TRBV12-3/TRBV12-4; D gene: NA; J gene: TRBJ2-1; CDR3 protein: CASSLGSGNEQFF
V gene: TRBV6-1; D gene: TRBD1; J gene: TRBJ1-1; CDR3 protein: CASTPDRGLTEAFF
V gene: TRBV7-8; D gene: TRBD2; J gene: TRBJ2-5; CDR3 protein: CASSRGREGGSETQYF
V gene: TRBV20-1; D gene: NA; J gene: TRBJ1-3; CDR3 protein: CSARAGGTIYF
V gene: TRBV6-6; D gene: NA; J gene: TRBJ2-7; CDR3 protein: CASWRGVSYEQYF
V gene: TRBV28; D gene: NA; J gene: TRBJ1-1; CDR3 protein: CASISYQVEAFF
V gene: TRBV18; D gene: NA; J gene: TRBJ1-2; CDR3 protein: CASSSRDNYGYTF
V gene: TRBV2; D gene: NA; J gene: TRBJ1-5; CDR3 protein: CASSLNDAYSNQPQHF
V gene: TRBV29-1; D gene: TRBD1; J gene: TRBJ1-1; CDR3 protein: CSVDRGQNTEALF
V gene: TRBV2; D gene: NA; J gene: TRBJ1-2; CDR3 protein: CASSEGRQVMGYTF